This TCR beta chain was observed in a study of blood T cell repertoires in COVID-19. About the study: The analysed material was cDNA or gDNA that came from T cells, B-cell-depleted T cells, or PBMCs.

Under the authors' procedure: For nucleated cells, counts were estimated from reference gene primer amplification. Clones were read by immunoSEQ multiplex PCR, and TCRdb kept only the in-frame ones, dropping some. From that table come the V and J calls and clone size; the DNA was used to work out D and trimming. The table shows about 230,000 clones, with about 80% occurring only once. The TCR comes from a man aged 45-60 years with active or convalescent COVID-19. The specimen was peripheral blood.

The CDR3 DNA reads as TGTGCCAGCAGCTTCGGCAGGGCCACAGATACGCAGTATTTT. This encodes CASSFGRATDTQYF. V is TRBV5-6 and J is TRBJ2-3; perhaps TRBD1 as D (5 bases). This CDR3 comprises 14 residues. Trimming removed 2 bases at V and 2 bases at J, with 9 bases between. Germline CDR1 and CDR2: SGHDT and YYEEEE.